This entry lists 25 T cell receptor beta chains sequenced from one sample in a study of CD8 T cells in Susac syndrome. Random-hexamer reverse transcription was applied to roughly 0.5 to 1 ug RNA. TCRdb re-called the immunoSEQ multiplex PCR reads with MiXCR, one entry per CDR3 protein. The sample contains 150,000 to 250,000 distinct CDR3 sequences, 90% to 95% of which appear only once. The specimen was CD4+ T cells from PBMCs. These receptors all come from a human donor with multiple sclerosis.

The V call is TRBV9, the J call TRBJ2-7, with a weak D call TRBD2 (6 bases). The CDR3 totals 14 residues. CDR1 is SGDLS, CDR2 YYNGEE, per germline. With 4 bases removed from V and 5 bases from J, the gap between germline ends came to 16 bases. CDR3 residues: CASSLQTRSDEQYF. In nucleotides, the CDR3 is TGTGCCAGCAGCTTACAGACTAGATCCGACGAGCAGTACTTC.

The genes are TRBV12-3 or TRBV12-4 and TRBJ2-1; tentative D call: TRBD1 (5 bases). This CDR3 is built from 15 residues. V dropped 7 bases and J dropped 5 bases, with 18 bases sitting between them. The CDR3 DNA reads TGTGCCAGCACCTCTCCCCCTCAGGGCGACAATGAGCAGTTCTTC. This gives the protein CASTSPPQGDNEQFF.

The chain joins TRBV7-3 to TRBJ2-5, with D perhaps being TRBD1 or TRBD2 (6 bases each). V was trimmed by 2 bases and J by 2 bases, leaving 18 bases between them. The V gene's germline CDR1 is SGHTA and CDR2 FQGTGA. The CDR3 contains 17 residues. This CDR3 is CASSLPGGGGTQETQYF. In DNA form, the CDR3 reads TGTGCCAGCAGCTTACCCGGAGGCGGAGGGACACAAGAGACCCAGTACTTC.

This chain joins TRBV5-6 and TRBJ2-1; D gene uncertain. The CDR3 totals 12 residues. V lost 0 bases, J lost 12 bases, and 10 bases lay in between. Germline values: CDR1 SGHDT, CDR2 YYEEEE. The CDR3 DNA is TGTGCCAGCAGCTTGGGACCCGACCCGCAGTTCTTC. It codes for CASSLGPDPQFF. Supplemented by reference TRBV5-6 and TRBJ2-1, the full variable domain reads DAGVTQSPTHLIKTRGQQVTLRCSPKSGHDTVSWYQQALGQGPQFIFQYYEEEERQRGNFPDRFSGHQFPNYSSELNVNALLLGDSALYLCASSLGPDPQFFGPGTRLTVL.

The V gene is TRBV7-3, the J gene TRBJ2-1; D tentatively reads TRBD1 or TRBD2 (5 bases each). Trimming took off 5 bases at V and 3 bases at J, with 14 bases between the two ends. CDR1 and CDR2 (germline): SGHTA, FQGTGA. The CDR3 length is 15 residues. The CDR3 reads CASSHGAGDYNEQFF. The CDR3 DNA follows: TGTGCCAGCAGCCATGGGGCCGGGGACTACAATGAGCAGTTCTTC.

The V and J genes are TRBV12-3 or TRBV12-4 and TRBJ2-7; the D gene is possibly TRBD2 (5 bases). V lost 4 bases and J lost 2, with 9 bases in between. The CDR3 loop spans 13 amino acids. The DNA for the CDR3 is TGTGCCAGCAGTTCCGGGGATGCCTACGAGCAGTACTTC. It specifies CASSSGDAYEQYF.

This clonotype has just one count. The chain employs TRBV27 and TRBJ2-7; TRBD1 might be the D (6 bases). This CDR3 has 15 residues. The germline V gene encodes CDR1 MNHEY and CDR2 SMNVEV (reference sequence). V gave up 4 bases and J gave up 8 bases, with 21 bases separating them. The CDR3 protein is CASSSGQQLIRKQYF. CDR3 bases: TGTGCCAGCAGTTCCGGACAGCAACTGATACGAAAGCAGTACTTC.

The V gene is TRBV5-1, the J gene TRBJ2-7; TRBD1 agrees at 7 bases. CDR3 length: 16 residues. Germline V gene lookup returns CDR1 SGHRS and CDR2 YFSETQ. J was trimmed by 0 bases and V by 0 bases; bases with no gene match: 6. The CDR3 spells CASSLDRGGSSYEQYF. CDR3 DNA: TGCGCCAGCAGCTTGGACAGGGGCGGAAGCTCCTACGAGCAGTACTTC.

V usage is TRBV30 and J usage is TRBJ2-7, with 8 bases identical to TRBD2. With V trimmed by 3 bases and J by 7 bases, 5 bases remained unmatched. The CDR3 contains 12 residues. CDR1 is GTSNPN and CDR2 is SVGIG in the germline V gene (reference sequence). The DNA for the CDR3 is TGTGCCTGGAGGACTAGCGATCAAGAGCAGTACTTC. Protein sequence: CAWRTSDQEQYF.

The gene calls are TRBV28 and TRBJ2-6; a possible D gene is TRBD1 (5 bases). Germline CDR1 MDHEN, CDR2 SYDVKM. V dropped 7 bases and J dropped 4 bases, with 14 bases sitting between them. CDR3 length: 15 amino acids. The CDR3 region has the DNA TGTGCCAGCACTCGTATCAGGGCCGGGGCCAACGTCCTGACTTTC. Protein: CASTRIRAGANVLTF.

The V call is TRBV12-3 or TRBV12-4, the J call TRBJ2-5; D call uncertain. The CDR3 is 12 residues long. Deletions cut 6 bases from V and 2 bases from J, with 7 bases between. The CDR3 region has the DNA TGTGCCAGCAGCTACTTACAAGAGACCCAGTACTTC. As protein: CASSYLQETQYF.

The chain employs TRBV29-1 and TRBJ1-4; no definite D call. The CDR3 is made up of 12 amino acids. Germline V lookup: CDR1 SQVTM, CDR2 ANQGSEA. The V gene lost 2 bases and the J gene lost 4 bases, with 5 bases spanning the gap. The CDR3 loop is CSVETDNEKLFF. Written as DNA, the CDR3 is TGCAGCGTTGAAACAGATAATGAAAAACTGTTTTTT. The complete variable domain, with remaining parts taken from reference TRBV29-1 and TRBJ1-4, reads SAVISQKPSRDICQRGTSLTIQCQVDSQVTMMFWYRQQPGQSLTLIATANQGSEATYESGFVIDKFPISRPNLTFSTLTVSNMSPEDSSIYLCSVETDNEKLFFGSGTQLSVL.

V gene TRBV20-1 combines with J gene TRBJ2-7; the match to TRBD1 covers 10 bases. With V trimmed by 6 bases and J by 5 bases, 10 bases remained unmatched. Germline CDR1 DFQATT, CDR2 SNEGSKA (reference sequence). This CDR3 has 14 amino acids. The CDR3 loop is CSAKTGQGIHEQYF. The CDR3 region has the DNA TGCAGTGCCAAGACGGGACAGGGGATCCACGAGCAGTACTTC.

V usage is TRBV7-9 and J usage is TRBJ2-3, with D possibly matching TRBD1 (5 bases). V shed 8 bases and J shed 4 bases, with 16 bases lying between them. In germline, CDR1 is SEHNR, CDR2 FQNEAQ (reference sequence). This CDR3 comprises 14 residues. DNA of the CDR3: TGTGCCAGCCTCAGGGCCTCTAAGGCAGATACGCAGTATTTT. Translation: CASLRASKADTQYF. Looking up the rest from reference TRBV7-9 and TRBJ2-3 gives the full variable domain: DTGVSQNPRHKITKRGQNVTFRCDPISEHNRLYWYRQTLGQGPEFLTYFQNEAQLEKSRLLSDRFSAERPKGSFSTLEIQRTEQGDSAMYLCASLRASKADTQYFGPGTRLTVL.

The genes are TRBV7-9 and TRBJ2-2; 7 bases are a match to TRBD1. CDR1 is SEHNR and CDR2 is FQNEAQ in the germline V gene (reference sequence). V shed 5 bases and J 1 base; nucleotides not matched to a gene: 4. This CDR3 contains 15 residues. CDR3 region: CASSPWTGNTGELFF. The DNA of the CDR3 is TGTGCCAGCAGCCCGTGGACAGGGAACACCGGGGAGCTGTTTTTT.

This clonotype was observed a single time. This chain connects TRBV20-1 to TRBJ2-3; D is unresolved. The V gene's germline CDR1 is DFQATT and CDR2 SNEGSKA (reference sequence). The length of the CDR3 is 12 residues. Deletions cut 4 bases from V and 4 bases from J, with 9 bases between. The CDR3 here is CSAMRGADTQYF. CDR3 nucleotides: TGCAGTGCTATGCGTGGCGCAGATACGCAGTATTTT.

CDR3 loop: CASSLLVGGPDTGELFF. The CDR3 DNA reads as TGTGCCAGCAGCTTACTTGTTGGAGGGCCCGACACCGGGGAGCTGTTTTTT. The chain has TRBV13 and TRBJ2-2; TRBD2 might be the D (6 bases). CDR1 and CDR2 (germline): PRHDT, FYEKMQ (reference sequence). The CDR3 contains 17 residues. V was cut by 2 bases and J by 3 bases, with 16 bases left in between.

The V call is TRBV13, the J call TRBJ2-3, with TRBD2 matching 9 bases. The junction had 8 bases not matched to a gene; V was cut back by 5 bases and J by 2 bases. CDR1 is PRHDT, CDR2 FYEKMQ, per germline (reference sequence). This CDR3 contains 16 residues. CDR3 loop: CASSLERGAYTDTQYF. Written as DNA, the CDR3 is TGTGCCAGCAGCCTCGAGCGGGGGGCCTACACAGATACGCAGTATTTT. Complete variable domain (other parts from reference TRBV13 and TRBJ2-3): AAGVIQSPRHLIKEKRETATLKCYPIPRHDTVYWYQQGPGQDPQFLISFYEKMQSDKGSIPDRFSAQQFSDYHSELNMSSLELGDSALYFCASSLERGAYTDTQYFGPGTRLTVL.

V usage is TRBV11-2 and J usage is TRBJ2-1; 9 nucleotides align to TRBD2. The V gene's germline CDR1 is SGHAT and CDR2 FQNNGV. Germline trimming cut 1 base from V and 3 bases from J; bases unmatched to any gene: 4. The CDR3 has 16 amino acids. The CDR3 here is CASSLGGAGGYNEQFF. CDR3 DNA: TGTGCCAGCAGCTTAGGAGGAGCGGGGGGCTACAATGAGCAGTTCTTC.

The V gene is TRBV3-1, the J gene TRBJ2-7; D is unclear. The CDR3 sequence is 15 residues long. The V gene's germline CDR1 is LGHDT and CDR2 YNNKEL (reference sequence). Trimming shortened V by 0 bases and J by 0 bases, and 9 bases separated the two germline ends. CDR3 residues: CASSQDGYRSYEQYF. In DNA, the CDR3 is TGTGCCAGCAGCCAAGACGGGTATCGCTCCTACGAGCAGTACTTC.

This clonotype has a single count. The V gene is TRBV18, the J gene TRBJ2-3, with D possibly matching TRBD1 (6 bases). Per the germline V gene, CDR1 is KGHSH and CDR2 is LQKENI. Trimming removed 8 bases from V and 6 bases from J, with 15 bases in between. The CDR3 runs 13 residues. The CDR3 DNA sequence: TGTGCCAGCCAGTTCACAGGGACCGATACGCAGTATTTT. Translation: CASQFTGTDTQYF.

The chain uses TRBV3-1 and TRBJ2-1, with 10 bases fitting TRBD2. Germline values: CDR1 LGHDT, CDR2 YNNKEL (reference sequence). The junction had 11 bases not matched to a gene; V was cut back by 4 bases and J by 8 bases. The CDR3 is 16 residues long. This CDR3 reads CASSPLGSSGSDEQFF. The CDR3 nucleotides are TGTGCCAGCAGCCCCCTGGGCTCTAGCGGGAGTGATGAGCAGTTCTTC.

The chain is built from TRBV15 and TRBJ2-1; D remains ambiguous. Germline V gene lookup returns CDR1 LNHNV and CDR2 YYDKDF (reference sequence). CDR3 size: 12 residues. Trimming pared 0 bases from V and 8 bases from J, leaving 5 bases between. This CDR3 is CATSRDGDEQFF. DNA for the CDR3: TGTGCCACCAGCAGAGATGGGGATGAGCAGTTCTTC.

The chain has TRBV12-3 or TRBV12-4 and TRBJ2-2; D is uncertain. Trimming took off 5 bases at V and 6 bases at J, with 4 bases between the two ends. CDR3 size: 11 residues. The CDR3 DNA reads TGTGCCAGCAGTGCGGCCGGGGAGCTGTTTTTT. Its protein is CASSAAGELFF.

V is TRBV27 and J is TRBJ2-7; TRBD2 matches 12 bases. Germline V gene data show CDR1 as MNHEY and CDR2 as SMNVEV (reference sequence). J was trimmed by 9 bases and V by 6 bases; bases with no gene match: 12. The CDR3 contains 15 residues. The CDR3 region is CASSPRTSGAPGQYF. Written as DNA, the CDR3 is TGTGCCAGCAGCCCCCGGACTAGCGGGGCCCCTGGGCAGTACTTC.